What follows are 18 T cell receptor beta chains derived from one specimen sequenced in a study of cytomegalovirus exposure and HLA in healthy donors. The PCR contained 60 Vbeta and 13 Jbeta primers. TCRdb keeps only in-frame clones here, not all; method: immunoSEQ multiplex PCR. The sample carries some 150,000 clones, about 78% recorded once. Specimen: PBMCs. The receptors shown here come from a man over 45 in good health and CMV-seropositive.

This clone was recorded a few times. The CDR3 nucleotides are TGTGCCAGCAGTCAGGACAGAACAGATACGCAGTATTTT. This sequence encodes CASSQDRTDTQYF. The V gene is TRBV6-1, the J gene TRBJ2-3, with D possibly matching TRBD1 (6 bases). Germline V gives CDR1 MNHNS, CDR2 SASEGT. V was clipped by 5 bases and J by 3 bases, with 9 bases between them. The CDR3 is 13 residues long.

This clone was seen just once. The rearrangement joins TRBV29-1 to TRBJ2-3, with 11 nucleotides matching TRBD2. Germline loops: CDR1 SQVTM, CDR2 ANQGSEA. The CDR3 has 15 residues. Losses at the gene ends were 4 bases for V and 1 base for J; bases not matched to a gene: 4. CDR3 loop: CSVALTSGGTDTQYF. DNA for the CDR3: TGCAGCGTTGCGTTGACTAGCGGGGGCACAGATACGCAGTATTTT.

The rearrangement links TRBV27 to TRBJ1-5; D unclear. Germline V lookup: CDR1 MNHEY, CDR2 SMNVEV (reference sequence). Trimming took off 4 bases at V and 0 bases at J, with 16 bases between the two ends. This CDR3 is 17 amino acids long. Written as DNA, the CDR3 is TGTGCCAGCAGTTCCCAAACGACACTCCTTAGCAATCAGCCCCAGCATTTT. Translating gives CASSSQTTLLSNQPQHF.

This clone was recorded only once. The genes are TRBV7-9 and TRBJ1-1; TRBD1 aligns across 10 bases. Germline values: CDR1 SEHNR, CDR2 FQNEAQ (reference sequence). The CDR3 sequence is 17 residues long. The V segment lost 1 base and the J segment 4 bases; nucleotides outside the gene matches: 9. CDR3 DNA sequence: TGTGCCAGCAGCTTAGGACAGGGGGCAATCGGTGGCACTGAAGCTTTCTTT. It translates to CASSLGQGAIGGTEAFF.

This chain joins TRBV14 and TRBJ2-1; unclear D gene. The ends were cut back, 5 bases at V and 7 bases at J, with 6 bases in the middle. This CDR3 has 11 amino acids. Germline V gives CDR1 SGHDN, CDR2 FVKESK. CDR3 loop: CASSAQNEQFF. The CDR3 DNA reads TGTGCCAGCAGCGCTCAGAATGAGCAGTTCTTC.

This chain connects TRBV2 to TRBJ1-4, with D possibly being TRBD1 (5 bases). The CDR3 extends over 14 amino acids. Germline V gene data show CDR1 as SNHLY and CDR2 as FYNNEI. V lost 7 bases and J lost 7, with 16 bases in between. The CDR3: CASKETDRVEKLFF. The DNA of the CDR3 is TGTGCCAGCAAGGAGACAGACCGGGTTGAAAAACTGTTTTTT.

This clone occurred once. The chain uses TRBV6-1 and TRBJ1-2; D not resolved. CDR3 length: 15 residues. The V end was cut by 3 bases, the J end by 0 bases, with 11 bases between. Germline V lookup: CDR1 MNHNS, CDR2 SASEGT. The CDR3 loop reads CASSDGTAPNYGYTF. For the CDR3, the DNA is TGTGCCAGCAGTGACGGAACAGCCCCTAACTATGGCTACACCTTC.

This clone has more than one count but fewer than ten. This sequence joins TRBV28 and TRBJ1-5; 7 nucleotides agree with TRBD1. This CDR3 spans 13 amino acids. Germline assignment: CDR1 MDHEN and CDR2 SYDVKM. V lost 10 bases, J lost 5 bases, and 8 bases stayed unmatched. For the CDR3, the DNA is TGTGCCATCAAACAGGGGTTTTATCAGCCCCAGCATTTT. Protein sequence: CAIKQGFYQPQHF.

This clone has a handful of counts. The chain joins TRBV19 to TRBJ2-5; a weak D match, TRBD1 (6 bases). Looked up from germline, CDR1 is LNHDA and CDR2 is SQIVND (reference sequence). V lost 8 bases and J 4 bases, leaving 20 bases between the germline ends. The CDR3 has 15 residues. The CDR3 spells CASRRARGPTETQYF. The CDR3 region has the DNA TGTGCCAGTCGAAGGGCCAGGGGCCCCACAGAGACCCAGTACTTC.

The rearrangement links TRBV29-1 to TRBJ1-4; weak D call: TRBD1 (5 bases). This CDR3 is built from 14 residues. V was cut by 5 bases and J by 0 bases, with 10 bases left in between. Germline V gene sequence: CDR1 SQVTM, CDR2 ANQGSEA. The CDR3 coding sequence is TGCAGCGTTCTAGGGGTTCCAACTAATGAAAAACTGTTTTTT. It yields the protein CSVLGVPTNEKLFF.

The chain has TRBV15 and TRBJ1-2; 9 nucleotides align to TRBD1. CDR3 length: 15 residues. Losses at the gene ends were 2 bases for V and 13 bases for J; bases not matched to a gene: 14. CDR1 and CDR2 from the germline V gene are LNHNV and YYDKDF (reference sequence). This CDR3 reads CATSRPPGQGFGSTF. The DNA of the CDR3 is TGTGCCACCAGCAGACCACCGGGACAGGGTTTCGGGAGCACCTTC.

This chain links TRBV12-5 with TRBJ2-7; D is unresolved. The germline V and J ends were trimmed by 2 bases and 5 bases, with 4 bases remaining between them. This CDR3 is 11 amino acids long. Germline values: CDR1 LGHNT, CDR2 FRNRAP. In DNA, the CDR3 is TGTGCTAGTGGTTTGAACAACGAGCAGTACTTC. It translates to CASGLNNEQYF.

The chain joins TRBV2 to TRBJ1-6; 8 nucleotides line up with TRBD1. Unmatched junction bases numbered 12, after V lost 5 bases and J lost 9 bases. CDR3 length: 16 amino acids. Germline loops: CDR1 SNHLY, CDR2 FYNNEI. In DNA, the CDR3 is TGTGCCAGCAGTTCCCGCCTACAGGGGGTAGGTTCACCCCTCCACTTT. This translates into CASSSRLQGVGSPLHF.

The chain carries TRBV4-1 and TRBJ2-3, with 12 bases lining up with TRBD2. Germline CDR1 is MGHRA and CDR2 is YSYEKL. CDR3 length equals 16 residues. After removal of 4 bases from V and 2 bases from J, the junction contained 4 bases not matched to a gene. CDR3 DNA sequence: TGCGCCAGCAGCCTACTAGCGGGGGGTTCCACAGATACGCAGTATTTT. Encoded protein: CASSLLAGGSTDTQYF.

The rearrangement uses TRBV11-2 and TRBJ2-7; 8 nucleotides line up with TRBD1. V lost 5 bases to trimming and J lost 6 bases; unmatched junction nucleotides: 3. The germline V gene has CDR1 SGHAT and CDR2 FQNNGV. The CDR3 length is 12 residues. The CDR3 spells CASSADRGEQYF. The CDR3 DNA reads as TGTGCCAGCAGCGCCGACAGGGGCGAGCAGTACTTC.

J is TRBJ2-3 and V is TRBV11-2; TRBD2 matches at 7 bases. The CDR3 runs 13 residues. With 5 bases clipped from V and 5 bases from J, the junction kept 4 bases outside the gene matches. Per germline, CDR1 SGHAT and CDR2 FQNNGV. This CDR3 is CASSPGLEDTQYF. The CDR3 DNA reads TGTGCCAGCAGCCCAGGACTAGAAGATACGCAGTATTTT.

The J gene is TRBJ2-5, the V gene TRBV5-4, with 11 positions matching TRBD2. The CDR3 runs 17 residues. Germline trimming cut 4 bases from V and 2 bases from J; bases unmatched to any gene: 10. Germline-derived CDR1 and CDR2 are SGHNT and YYREEE (reference sequence). The CDR3 region is CASSRGGTSGEQETQYF. The DNA of the CDR3 is TGTGCCAGCAGCAGGGGAGGGACTAGCGGAGAGCAAGAGACCCAGTACTTC. Full variable domain (outside the CDR3, taken from reference TRBV5-4 and TRBJ2-5): ETGVTQSPTHLIKTRGQQVTLRCSSQSGHNTVSWYQQALGQGPQFIFQYYREEENGRGNFPPRFSGLQFPNYSSELNVNALELDDSALYLCASSRGGTSGEQETQYFGPGTRLLVL.

Concerning this clone itself: Other DNA sequences in this sample translate to the same CDR3. The chain is built from TRBV4-3 and TRBJ2-5; 13 nucleotides match TRBD2. CDR3 size: 16 residues. CDR1 is LGHNA and CDR2 is YSLEER in the germline V gene. V lost 1 base to trimming and J lost 1 base; unmatched junction nucleotides: 0. The CDR3, as DNA: TGCGCCAGCAGCCAAGGACTAGCGGGGGGCCAAGAGACCCAGTACTTC. The encoded protein is CASSQGLAGGQETQYF.